This entry features one TCR beta chain sequence. Antigen unknown. These data come from a study of sequential checkpoint blockade in melanoma. Whole-study context: Twenty-two patients had tumor biopsies before treatment and at week 13.

The treatment denotes: randomized to nivolumab then ipilimumab (arm A) or the reverse (arm B). None of the patients previously received DNA-damaging chemotherapy. From germline, CDR1 is KGHSH and CDR2 LQKENI. Between the trimmed V and J ends, which lost 3 bases and 7 bases, there was a span of 15 bases. CDR3 length equals 14 residues. Study-wide points: For nivolumab-first patients, baseline tumor clonality was associated with response. Patients with week-13 increases in T-cell fraction and clonality benefited about 30 times more often.

Some clones are missing from TCRdb's copy, which holds only in-frame ones; the method was immunoSEQ multiplex PCR. The sample shows around 1,500 clones, around 25% of them seen only once. This receptor was obtained from a human donor with melanoma. The gene calls are TRBV18 and TRBJ1-2; no clear D gene. The source material was tumor tissue (inferred from file names), sampled from a patient given nivolumab and ipilimumab in sequence. Written as DNA, the CDR3 is TGTGCCAGCTCACCCCCCGGGCCCCCCTCTGGCTACACCTTC. Residues: CASSPPGPPSGYTF.